This T cell receptor beta chain was captured in a study of human T cells and chemical hapten exposure listed by TCRdb under 2021. Background on the whole study: For sensitization, 2% DPC in acetone was applied to a roughly 2 cm by roughly 2 cm area of upper inner arm skin. Patients additionally received weekly therapeutic DPC doses to the scalp throughout the roughly 25-week study period. Patch testing was done on the upper back using Finn chambers containing 0.01% DPC, and results were scored after 6 days according to International Contact Dermatitis Research Group standards. Alopecia areata with under or over 50% scalp involvement, alopecia totalis and alopecia universalis were represented in the patient cohort, which was mostly female. Libraries were pooled for sequencing, and per-sample TCR yields varied mainly because of small differences in library volumes within the pool. This study followed changes in the peripheral blood TCR repertoire in vivo during primary and secondary sensitization of alopecia patients to the hapten diphenylcyclopropenone (DPC). Blood samples were taken from patients before sensitization (week 0) and at 2, 6 and about 24 weeks after DPC sensitization. Under 30 alopecia patients gave blood for TCR sequencing at one to four time points (pre-sensitization, 2, 6 and 24 weeks).

As to this clonotype: The antigen it recognizes is unknown. One base away lies a much larger clone, so this may be a sequencing read error.

The time point label for this specimen denotes: pre-sensitization, week 0. The sample's treatment or condition label, in plain terms: therapeutic diphenylcyclopropenone sensitization with weekly scalp DPC. At every patch-test visit, the blood draw took place before the patch test was put on. Patients were considered eligible if aged 18 to 70, diagnosed with alopecia and deemed suitable for DPC therapy, and patients were excluded if pregnant. Total RNA was extracted from unfractionated whole blood collected in Tempus Blood RNA tubes. General conclusions and limits of the study: Alopecia, a presumed autoimmune disease, was present in all patients, so the immune response of the patients might differ from that of healthy individuals. After repeated subsampling, changes were observed in the strength of the expansion versus patch-test correlation and in the threshold at which the correlation became significant. DPC sensitization did not change how many TCRs were above 1 in 1000 frequency, and no evidence was found of alterations in global repertoire structure. Patch test score correlated positively with the number of PT1 expanded TCRs, reaching significance at thresholds 8, 16 and 32 but not at 4. Compared with pre-sensitization or healthy control sets, expanded TCRs formed significantly more large CDR3 similarity clusters, which is consistent with antigen-driven responses.

The library was built by means of RACE. The data were produced on a NextSeq 500. Library preparation attached unique molecular identifiers to individual cDNA molecules for quantitative, reproducible TCR counting. Each blood RNA sample was used to sequence both TCR alpha and TCR beta chains. Per the original workflow: The median number of TCRs per sample was 95,638, ranging from 23,224 to 690,600. The Decombinator software suite was used to annotate V, J and CDR3 in the TCR reads. To make PS versus PT1 abundance plots, every sample was subsampled to the same number of TCRs (28,000). TCRs were defined as expanded if absent before sensitization and observed at least eight times at the 2-week time point. TCRdb reprocessing: public reads trimmed at Q25 with fastp, clones called with MiXCR, in-frame beta chains kept. Every CDR3 protein is listed once, alongside the most common genes and DNA of its rows. TCRdb's processing, not the authors' own work, is the source of the V and J calls. The sample yields fewer than 70,000 distinct CDR3 sequences; roughly 6.7% were counted once. The ten largest make up 1.5% to 2% of the sample.

Counted from cysteine to phenylalanine, this CDR3 has 15 amino acids. The retained sequence is limited to the CDR3, 45 bases, with the frame set at the first base. Per the germline V gene, SGHTA is the CDR1 and FQGNSA is the CDR2. V and J are truncated by 3 bases and 7 bases respectively, leaving an intervening sequence of 16 bases. The sequence links TRBV7-2 to TRBJ2-1; the D assignment is uncertain and may be TRBD1 or TRBD2, with 5 bases supporting each. The clonotype was recovered from a woman in her twenties or thirties with alopecia areata. Some clones in this sample may be carry-over from other donors' samples. This specimen consisted of whole blood, obtained in connection with sensitization to the hapten diphenylcyclopropenone (DPC). The bases are TGTGCCAGCAGCTTTCAGCGGTGGGGCCAGAATGAGCAGTTCTTC. It is translated as CASSFQRWGQNEQFF.